This T cell receptor beta chain was recovered during a study of CD4 T cells in relation to SARS-CoV-2 and coronaviruses. For the study at large: After roughly 11 days of antigen culture, PBMC TCR beta CDR3s were sequenced.

This CDR3 is built from 11 residues. Germline loops: CDR1 SGHNT, CDR2 YYREEE (reference sequence). Between the trimmed V and J ends, which lost 4 bases and 3 bases, there was a span of 4 bases. Before the COVID-19 pandemic, during about 2011-2019, CD4+ T cells were taken from unexposed donors. Isolation of CD4+ T cells took place after around 11 days in culture. Cultures received half-medium IL-2 refreshes on days 3 and 7. Comments on this clone: Its antigen is as yet unknown.

Generated by immunoSEQ multiplex PCR, the TCRdb table keeps only in-frame clones and is missing some. The sample consists of about 22,000 clones, roughly 73% of them appearing once. The chain is built from TRBV5-4 and TRBJ1-1; D unresolved. This sequence was found in a human donor in good health. The sequenced sample was CD4+ T cells from PBMCs, cultured in vitro. Here the CDR3 reads CASSTHTEAFF. Written as DNA, the CDR3 is TGTGCCAGCAGCACGCACACTGAAGCTTTCTTT.